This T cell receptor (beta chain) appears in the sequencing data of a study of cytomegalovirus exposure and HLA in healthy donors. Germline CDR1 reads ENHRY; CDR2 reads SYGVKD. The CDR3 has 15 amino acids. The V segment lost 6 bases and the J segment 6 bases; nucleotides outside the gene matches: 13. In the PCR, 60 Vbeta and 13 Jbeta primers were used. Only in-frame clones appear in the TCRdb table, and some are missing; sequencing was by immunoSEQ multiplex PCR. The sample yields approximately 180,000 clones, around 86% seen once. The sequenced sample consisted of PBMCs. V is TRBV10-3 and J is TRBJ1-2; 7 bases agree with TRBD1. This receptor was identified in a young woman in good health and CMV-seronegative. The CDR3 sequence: CAISGAQGVGDGYTF. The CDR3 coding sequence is TGTGCCATCAGCGGGGCTCAGGGGGTCGGGGATGGCTACACCTTC.